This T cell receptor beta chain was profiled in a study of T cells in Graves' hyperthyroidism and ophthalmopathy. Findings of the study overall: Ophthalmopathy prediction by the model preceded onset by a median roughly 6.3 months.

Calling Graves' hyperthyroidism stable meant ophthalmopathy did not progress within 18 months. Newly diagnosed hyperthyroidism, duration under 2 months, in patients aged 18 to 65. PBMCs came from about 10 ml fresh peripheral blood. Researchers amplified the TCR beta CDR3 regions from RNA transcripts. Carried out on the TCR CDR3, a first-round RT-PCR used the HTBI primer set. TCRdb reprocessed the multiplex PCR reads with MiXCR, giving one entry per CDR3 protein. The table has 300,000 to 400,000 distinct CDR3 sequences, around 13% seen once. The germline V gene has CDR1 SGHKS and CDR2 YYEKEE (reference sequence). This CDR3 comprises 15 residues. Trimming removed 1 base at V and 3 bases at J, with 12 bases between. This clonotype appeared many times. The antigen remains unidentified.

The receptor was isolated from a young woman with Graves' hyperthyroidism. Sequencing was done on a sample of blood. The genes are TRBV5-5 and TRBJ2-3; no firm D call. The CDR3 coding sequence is TGTGCCAGCAGCTTGAACAGCCTAACTACAGATACGCAGTATTTT. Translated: CASSLNSLTTDTQYF.